A single sample gave rise to the 25 T cell receptor beta chains below, sequenced in a study of Ad26.COV2.S vaccination and SARS-CoV-2 variants. Treatment here: some 20 received Ad26.COV2.S at low or high dose, single or two shots; several received placebo; per-sample allocation not given. At day 63 after the first vaccine or placebo injection, samples were drawn. TCRdb's table, derived via immunoSEQ multiplex PCR, lists solely in-frame clones and lacks some. The data hold hundreds of thousands of clones, with roughly nine tenths observed a single time. This sample comprised peripheral blood, obtained in a trial of Ad26.COV2.S vaccine versus placebo. The receptor set was obtained from a person between 18 and 60 years old who received the Ad26.COV2.S COVID-19 vaccine or a placebo.

V usage is TRBV6-2 or TRBV6-3 and J usage is TRBJ1-1, with a weak D call TRBD1 (5 bases). CDR3 length equals 16 residues. Trimming removed 5 bases at V and 1 base at J, with 17 bases between. Germline CDR1 is MNHEY and CDR2 is SVGEGT. The CDR3 is CASSPPPGLSNTEAFF. The CDR3 nucleotides are TGTGCCAGCAGTCCCCCGCCGGGACTTTCGAACACTGAAGCTTTCTTT.

V and J are TRBV15 and TRBJ2-5; D is perhaps TRBD1 (5 bases). Trimming shortened V by 0 bases and J by 3 bases, and 14 bases separated the two germline ends. The germline V gene has CDR1 LNHNV and CDR2 YYDKDF (reference sequence). The CDR3 has 16 residues. The CDR3 bases are TGTGCCACCAGCAGAGAGGTCCCCAGGGCCAAAGAGACCCAGTACTTC. This sequence encodes CATSREVPRAKETQYF.

The chain carries TRBV2 and TRBJ1-4, with a possible D match to TRBD1 (5 bases). The germline gives CDR1 SNHLY, CDR2 FYNNEI. Deletions cut 8 bases from V and 13 bases from J, with 14 bases between. This CDR3 region has 11 residues. CDR3 coding DNA: TGTGCCAGCCAGGGAGGATACGGACTGTTTTTT. Translation gives CASQGGYGLFF. The variable domain in full, with the rest retrieved from reference TRBV2 and TRBJ1-4, is EPEVTQTPSHQVTQMGQEVILRCVPISNHLYFYWYRQILGQKVEFLVSFYNNEISEKSEIFDDQFSVERPDGSNFTLKIRSTKLEDSAMYFCASQGGYGLFFGSGTQLSVL.

V usage is TRBV7-2 and J usage is TRBJ2-7; D might be TRBD2 (6 bases). The CDR3 consists of 15 residues. Germline assignment: CDR1 SGHTA and CDR2 FQGNSA. V was trimmed by 1 base and J by 5 bases, leaving 15 bases between them. The CDR3 loop reads CASSLVGGTIDEQYF. The CDR3 bases are TGTGCCAGCAGCTTAGTCGGCGGGACCATCGACGAGCAGTACTTC.

The rearrangement joins TRBV7-2 to TRBJ2-7; D might be TRBD1 or TRBD2, each matching 7 bases. V lost 5 bases, J lost 3 bases, and 11 bases lay in between. Germline V gene data show CDR1 as SGHTA and CDR2 as FQGNSA. CDR3 length: 13 amino acids. In nucleotides, the CDR3 is TGTGCCAGCAGCCCAGGGGGGGGCTACGAGCAGTACTTC. It translates to CASSPGGGYEQYF.

This chain uses TRBV6-5 with TRBJ1-2, with D uncertain. CDR3 length: 13 residues. With 6 bases removed from V and 0 bases from J, the gap between germline ends came to 8 bases. Germline CDR1 and CDR2: MNHEY and SVGAGI. The CDR3 reads CASRQVANYGYTF. Here the CDR3 DNA reads TGTGCCAGCAGGCAGGTAGCTAACTATGGCTACACCTTC.

The gene calls are TRBV2 and TRBJ2-1, with 7 bases lining up with TRBD1. V trimming: 2 bases; J trimming: 4 bases; junction bases outside the gene matches: 5. The CDR3 loop spans 15 amino acids. Germline V gives CDR1 SNHLY, CDR2 FYNNEI. The CDR3 DNA reads TGTGCCAGCAGTGAAAACAGGGGCATATACAATGAGCAGTTCTTC. Protein product: CASSENRGIYNEQFF.

The chain recombines TRBV9 with TRBJ2-1, with 7 bases aligning to TRBD2. Germline CDR1 SGDLS, CDR2 YYNGEE. V gave up 0 bases and J gave up 5 bases; unmatched junction bases: 8. The CDR3 has 16 amino acids. CDR3 residues: CASSVEVGGRNNEQFF. The CDR3 DNA is TGTGCCAGCAGCGTAGAGGTGGGAGGGCGAAACAATGAGCAGTTCTTC.

In the case of this clone: The junction departs from germline at one end; a sequencing error may be responsible. The genes are TRBV25-1 and TRBJ2-3; tentative D call: TRBD2 (7 bases). Looked up from germline, CDR1 is MGHDK and CDR2 is SYGVNS. The CDR3 contains 17 residues. CDR3 in amino acids: CASSLLGGGPGTNTQYF. CDR3 bases: TGTGCCAGCAGCCTCCTAGGGGGGGGGCCAGGCACAAATACGCAGTATTTT.

This clone was observed once. This chain joins TRBV27 and TRBJ1-2; D gene uncertain. The CDR3 contains 13 residues. Between the trimmed V and J ends, which lost 5 bases and 8 bases, there was a span of 15 bases. The germline V gene has CDR1 MNHEY and CDR2 SMNVEV (reference sequence). The chain's CDR3 is CASSLPGHQGYTF. The CDR3 DNA reads as TGTGCCAGCAGTCTACCGGGCCATCAGGGCTACACCTTC.

V is TRBV4-1 and J is TRBJ1-6; D is possibly TRBD1 (5 bases). Germline CDR1 MGHRA, CDR2 YSYEKL. Trimming cost V 1 base and J 9 bases, with 13 bases left between them. The CDR3 is 15 residues long. The CDR3, as DNA: TGCGCCAGCAGCCAAGGTCCAGGGTATCGTTCACCCCTCCACTTT. Residues: CASSQGPGYRSPLHF.

This clone was seen a handful of times. V gene TRBV27 combines with J gene TRBJ1-2, with unresolved D. The CDR3 spans 14 residues. Looked up from germline, CDR1 is MNHEY and CDR2 is SMNVEV (reference sequence). V was trimmed by 2 bases and J by 2 bases, leaving 9 bases between them. CDR3 residues: CASSLGARNYGYTF. CDR3 nucleotide sequence: TGTGCCAGCAGTTTAGGTGCCAGAAACTATGGCTACACCTTC.

Concerning this clone itself: The sample carries other DNA sequences with the same CDR3. V gene TRBV19 combines with J gene TRBJ2-7; 7 bases line up with TRBD1. Germline CDR1 is LNHDA and CDR2 is SQIVND (reference sequence). J gave up 2 bases and V 5 bases, and 6 bases lay outside the gene matches. The CDR3 extends over 14 amino acids. Here the CDR3 DNA reads TGTGCCAGTAGTTCTAGGGACAGAGCCTACGAGCAGTACTTC. This encodes CASSSRDRAYEQYF. Using reference TRBV19 and TRBJ2-7 for the parts outside the CDR3, the full variable domain is DGGITQSPKYLFRKEGQNVTLSCEQNLNHDAMYWYRQDPGQGLRLIYYSQIVNDFQKGDIAEGYSVSREKKESFPLTVTSAQKNPTAFYLCASSSRDRAYEQYFGPGTRLTVT.

The chain uses TRBV5-1 and TRBJ1-2, with unresolved D. CDR3 length: 13 amino acids. Between the trimmed V and J ends, which lost 4 bases and 4 bases, there was a span of 11 bases. Germline V gene lookup returns CDR1 SGHRS and CDR2 YFSETQ. CDR3 bases: TGCGCCAGCAGCCTGGAGGCCATCTATGGCTACACCTTC. It translates to CASSLEAIYGYTF.

This clone has a handful of counts. Other DNA sequences in this specimen translate into the identical CDR3. This chain links TRBV7-9 with TRBJ1-6; D not resolved. The CDR3 consists of 11 residues. The ends were cut back, 1 base at V and 10 bases at J, with 2 bases in the middle. Germline-derived CDR1 and CDR2 are SEHNR and FQNEAQ (reference sequence). The CDR3 sequence is CASSLGSPLHF. CDR3 DNA sequence: TGTGCCAGCAGCTTAGGATCACCCCTCCACTTT.

The rearrangement joins TRBV30 to TRBJ2-1, with 7 bases identical to TRBD1. The junction had 22 bases not matched to a gene; V was cut back by 2 bases and J by 15 bases. The CDR3 has 16 residues. CDR1 is GTSNPN and CDR2 is SVGIG in the germline V gene (reference sequence). Here the CDR3 reads CAWSSTRQGGGEKLFF. The CDR3 region has the DNA TGTGCCTGGAGTTCAACCCGACAGGGTGGGGGCGAGAAGTTGTTCTTC.

The chain employs TRBV7-2 and TRBJ1-1; D may be TRBD1 (6 bases). The CDR3 sequence is 17 residues long. Per germline, CDR1 SGHTA and CDR2 FQGNSA. V was cut by 4 bases and J by 0 bases, with 18 bases left in between. CDR3 coding DNA: TGTGCCAGCAGCTCTCCCCCGTGGCGGGACATGAACACTGAAGCTTTCTTT. It specifies CASSSPPWRDMNTEAFF.

As regards this clone: Other DNA sequences in this sample translate to the same CDR3. The chain uses TRBV7-2 and TRBJ1-1; D may be TRBD1 (6 bases). The V and J ends lost 1 base and 6 bases respectively, with 9 bases between them. This CDR3 comprises 13 residues. Per the germline V gene, CDR1 is SGHTA and CDR2 is FQGNSA. CDR3: CASSLDRVAEAFF. In DNA, the CDR3 is TGTGCCAGCAGCTTAGACAGGGTAGCTGAAGCTTTCTTT.

This clone was found many times. The rearrangement joins TRBV28 to TRBJ2-7; D may be TRBD1 (7 bases). Trimming stripped 5 bases from V and 3 bases from J, with 17 bases between. Germline V gene lookup returns CDR1 MDHEN and CDR2 SYDVKM. CDR3 length: 15 residues. The CDR3 DNA reads TGTGCCAGCAGTAAGGCGGGACAGCTTAACTACGAGCAGTACTTC. It yields the protein CASSKAGQLNYEQYF.

The chain is built from TRBV7-2 and TRBJ2-1; maybe TRBD1 (5 bases). This CDR3 region has 11 residues. Germline V gene data show CDR1 as SGHTA and CDR2 as FQGNSA. V was trimmed by 7 bases and J by 9 bases, leaving 10 bases between them. The CDR3 DNA reads TGTGCCAGCACCCCTCAGGGTGAGCAGTTCTTC. Translated, it gives CASTPQGEQFF.

V gene TRBV27 combines with J gene TRBJ2-3; no definite D call. The CDR3 extends over 14 amino acids. The germline V gene has CDR1 MNHEY and CDR2 SMNVEV (reference sequence). The V end lost 5 bases, the J end lost 4 bases, and 13 bases lay between the germline ends. CDR3 amino acids: CASSVQWKSDTQYF. The CDR3 DNA reads TGTGCCAGCAGTGTACAGTGGAAATCAGATACGCAGTATTTT.

The gene calls are TRBV3-1 (or the pseudogene TRBV3-2) and TRBJ1-1; 8 nucleotides agree with TRBD1. In germline, CDR1 is LGHDT, CDR2 YNNKEL (reference sequence). Trimming cost V 3 bases and J 7 bases; bases outside gene matches: 13. CDR3 length: 16 amino acids. CDR3 nucleotide sequence: TGTGCCAGCAGCCAGTACAGGGGGACTCCCAACGGTGAAGCTTTCTTT. As protein: CASSQYRGTPNGEAFF.

J is TRBJ1-6 and V is TRBV19; TRBD1 matches 8 bases. The V segment lost 5 bases and the J segment 6 bases; nucleotides outside the gene matches: 3. Looked up from germline, CDR1 is LNHDA and CDR2 is SQIVND (reference sequence). The CDR3 spans 14 residues. DNA for the CDR3: TGTGCCAGTAGTCCCGGACAGGGTAATTCACCCCTCCACTTT. It specifies CASSPGQGNSPLHF.

The table lists this clone with a few counts. The V and J genes are TRBV6-5 and TRBJ2-3, with 12 bases matching TRBD2. V shed 5 bases and J 5 bases; nucleotides not matched to a gene: 5. CDR3 size: 15 residues. Per germline, CDR1 MNHEY and CDR2 SVGAGI. CDR3 sequence: CASSRTSGAGDTQYF. The CDR3 DNA sequence: TGTGCCAGCAGTCGGACTAGCGGGGCTGGAGATACGCAGTATTTT.

The genes are TRBV25-1 and TRBJ2-7; 9 nucleotides match TRBD1. Per germline, CDR1 MGHDK and CDR2 SYGVNS. The ends lost 3 bases at V and 4 bases at J; junction bases unmatched: 4. This CDR3 has 14 residues. CDR3 DNA sequence: TGTGCCAGCAGTGATTGGGGACAGGGATACGAGCAGTACTTC. Translation: CASSDWGQGYEQYF.